This TCR beta chain was profiled in a study of shared clonotypes between healthy human individuals. Turning to the study itself: For every donor, three CD4 naive, three CD4 memory, two CD8 naive and one CD8 memory plates were used.

Details on this clone: Its antigen is unknown.

Germline CDR1 reads ENHRY; CDR2 reads SYGVKD. The CDR3 is 12 amino acids. V was clipped by 11 bases and J by 0 bases, with 10 bases between them. CD45RO+ cells plus CCR7-negative CD45RA+ TemRA cells formed CD8 memory. Study-wide results and caveats: Among donors, the sharing of clonotypes was expected to be influenced by sequencing depth.

TCRdb's table, derived via immunoSEQ multiplex PCR, lists solely in-frame clones and lacks some. Of roughly 700,000 clones in the sample, about nine tenths are singletons; the top ten hold about 34%. The clonotype was recovered from a man younger than 30 in good health. Some clones in this sample may be carry-over from other donors' samples. Material: memory CD8+ T cells from PBMCs. Subset of the sample: CD45RO+ cells pooled with CCR7-negative TemRA cells. This chain connects TRBV10-3 to TRBJ1-1, with unresolved D. The CDR3 DNA follows: TGTGCCGTAAACAGTATGAACACTGAAGCTTTCTTT. Protein sequence: CAVNSMNTEAFF.